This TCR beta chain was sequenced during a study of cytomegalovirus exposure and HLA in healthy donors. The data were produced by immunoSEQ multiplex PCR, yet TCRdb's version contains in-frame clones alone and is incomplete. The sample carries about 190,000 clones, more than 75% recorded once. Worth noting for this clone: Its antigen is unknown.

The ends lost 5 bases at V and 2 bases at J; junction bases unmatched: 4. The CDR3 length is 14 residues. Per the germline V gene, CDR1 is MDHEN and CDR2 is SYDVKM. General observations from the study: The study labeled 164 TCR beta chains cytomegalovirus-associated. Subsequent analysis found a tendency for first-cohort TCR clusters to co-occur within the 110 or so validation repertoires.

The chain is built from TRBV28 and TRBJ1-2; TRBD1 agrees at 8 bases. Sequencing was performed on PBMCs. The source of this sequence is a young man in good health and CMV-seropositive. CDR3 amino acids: CASSPGDRNYGYTF. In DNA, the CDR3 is TGTGCCAGCAGTCCCGGGGACAGGAACTATGGCTACACCTTC.